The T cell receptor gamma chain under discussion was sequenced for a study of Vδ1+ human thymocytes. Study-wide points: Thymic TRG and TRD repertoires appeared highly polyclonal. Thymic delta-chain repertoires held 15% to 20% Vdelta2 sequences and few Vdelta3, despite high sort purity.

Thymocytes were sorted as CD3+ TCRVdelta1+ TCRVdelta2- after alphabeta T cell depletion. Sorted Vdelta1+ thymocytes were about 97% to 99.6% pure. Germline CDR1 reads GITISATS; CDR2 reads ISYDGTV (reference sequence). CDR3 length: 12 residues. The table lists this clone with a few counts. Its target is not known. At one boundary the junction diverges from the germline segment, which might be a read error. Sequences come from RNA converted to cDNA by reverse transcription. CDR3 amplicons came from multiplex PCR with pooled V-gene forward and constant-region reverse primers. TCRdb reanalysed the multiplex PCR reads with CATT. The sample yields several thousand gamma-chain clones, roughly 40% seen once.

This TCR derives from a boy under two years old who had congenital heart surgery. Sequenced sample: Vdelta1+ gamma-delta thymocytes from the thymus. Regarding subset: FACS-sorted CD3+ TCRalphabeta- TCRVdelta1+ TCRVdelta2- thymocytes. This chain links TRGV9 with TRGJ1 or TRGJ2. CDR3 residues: CALGEDQIKKLF. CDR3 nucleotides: TGTGCCTTGGGGGAGGACCAAATTAAGAAACTCTTT.